Below are 5 T cell receptor beta chains sequenced from a single sample in a study of PD-1 blockade in mismatch repair-deficient tumors. Using immunoSEQ multiplex PCR, the repertoire was profiled, and TCRdb retains in-frame clones only, with some absent. The profile covers some 130,000 clones, with about nine tenths appearing a single time and 12% taken by the ten largest. The sequencing used peripheral blood, collected almost 74 weeks after starting pembrolizumab. These receptors all stem from an adult with mismatch repair-deficient cancer.

The chain couples TRBV19 to TRBJ1-5; D is perhaps TRBD1 (6 bases). Per germline, CDR1 LNHDA and CDR2 SQIVND (reference sequence). This CDR3 is built from 13 residues. Trimming cost V 6 bases and J 9 bases, with 15 bases left between them. The CDR3 coding sequence is TGTGCCAGTAGCACAAGGGGGATTTGGCCCCAGCATTTT. This gives the protein CASSTRGIWPQHF.

The chain employs TRBV18 and TRBJ1-1; 7 positions match TRBD1. The CDR3 is 13 amino acids. Per the germline V gene, CDR1 is KGHSH and CDR2 is LQKENI. V trimming: 2 bases; J trimming: 10 bases; junction bases outside the gene matches: 7. The CDR3 region is CASSPSDRVGAFF. The CDR3 DNA reads TGTGCCAGCTCACCAAGCGACAGGGTTGGAGCTTTCTTT.

The count of this clone is one. This chain uses TRBV25-1 with TRBJ2-2; the D is unclear. Trimming cost V 5 bases and J 1 base, with 14 bases left between them. This CDR3 region has 16 residues. Germline CDR1 and CDR2: MGHDK and SYGVNS. CDR3 region: CASSSLGPLNTGELFF. DNA for the CDR3: TGTGCCAGCAGTTCATTGGGCCCCTTGAACACCGGGGAGCTGTTTTTT.

This clone has just a few counts. V and J are TRBV4-1 and TRBJ2-2; tentative D call: TRBD2 (7 bases). Deletions cut 4 bases from V and 10 bases from J, with 19 bases between. Germline CDR1 reads MGHRA; CDR2 reads YSYEKL. The length of the CDR3 is 15 residues. CDR3 sequence reads: CASSPTRDYREELFF. Here the CDR3 DNA reads TGCGCCAGCAGCCCGACCCGGGACTACAGGGAGGAGCTGTTTTTT.

This clone has a handful of counts. J is TRBJ2-1 and V is TRBV18; the match to TRBD1 covers 10 bases. The CDR3 extends over 17 amino acids. V was clipped by 1 base and J by 6 bases; unmatched bases: 9. Germline loops: CDR1 KGHSH, CDR2 LQKENI. The CDR3 here is CASSPRRGQGLSNEQFF. The CDR3 DNA reads as TGTGCCAGCTCACCACGGAGGGGACAGGGGTTAAGCAATGAGCAGTTCTTC.